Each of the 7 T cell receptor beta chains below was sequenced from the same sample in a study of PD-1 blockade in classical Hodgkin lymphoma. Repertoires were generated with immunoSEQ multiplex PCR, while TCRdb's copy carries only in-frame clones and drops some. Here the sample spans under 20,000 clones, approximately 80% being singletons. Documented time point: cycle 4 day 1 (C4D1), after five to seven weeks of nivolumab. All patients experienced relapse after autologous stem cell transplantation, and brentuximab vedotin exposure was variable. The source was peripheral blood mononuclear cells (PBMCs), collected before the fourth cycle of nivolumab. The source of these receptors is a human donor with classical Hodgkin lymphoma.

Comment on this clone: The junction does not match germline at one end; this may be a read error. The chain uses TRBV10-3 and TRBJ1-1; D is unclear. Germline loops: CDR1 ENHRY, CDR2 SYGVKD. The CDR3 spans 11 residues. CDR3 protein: CASSYRDEAFF. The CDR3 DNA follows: TGTGCCAGCAGTTATAGGGATGAAGCTTTCTTT.

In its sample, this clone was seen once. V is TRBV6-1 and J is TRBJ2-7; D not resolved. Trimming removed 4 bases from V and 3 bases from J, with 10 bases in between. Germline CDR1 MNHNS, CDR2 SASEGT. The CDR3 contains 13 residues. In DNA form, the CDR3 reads TGTGCCAGCAGTGCGTACAGACTCTACGAGCAGTACTTC. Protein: CASSAYRLYEQYF.

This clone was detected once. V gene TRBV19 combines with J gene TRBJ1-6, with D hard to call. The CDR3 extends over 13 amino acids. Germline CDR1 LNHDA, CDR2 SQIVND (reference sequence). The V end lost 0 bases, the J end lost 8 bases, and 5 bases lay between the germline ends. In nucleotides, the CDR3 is TGTGCCAGTAGTATAGATCCTCATTCACCCCTCCACTTT. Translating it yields CASSIDPHSPLHF.

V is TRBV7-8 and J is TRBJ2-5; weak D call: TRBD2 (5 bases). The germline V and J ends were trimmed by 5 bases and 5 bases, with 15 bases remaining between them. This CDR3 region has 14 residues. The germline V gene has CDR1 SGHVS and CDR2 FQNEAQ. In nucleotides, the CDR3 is TGTGCCAGCAGCCCCCATGGAGGCGGGGAGACCCAGTACTTC. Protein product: CASSPHGGGETQYF.

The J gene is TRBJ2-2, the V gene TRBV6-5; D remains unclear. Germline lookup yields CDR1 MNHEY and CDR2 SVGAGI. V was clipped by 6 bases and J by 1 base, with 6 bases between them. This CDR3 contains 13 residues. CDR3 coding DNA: TGTGCCAGCAGGTATCTGAACACCGGGGAGCTGTTTTTT. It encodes CASRYLNTGELFF.

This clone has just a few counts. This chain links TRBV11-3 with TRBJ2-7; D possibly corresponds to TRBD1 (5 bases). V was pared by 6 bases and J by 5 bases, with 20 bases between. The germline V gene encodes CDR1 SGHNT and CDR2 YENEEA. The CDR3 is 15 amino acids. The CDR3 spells CASRFSAGKVDEQYF. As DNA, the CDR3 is TGTGCCAGCAGATTTTCTGCAGGGAAAGTCGACGAGCAGTACTTC.

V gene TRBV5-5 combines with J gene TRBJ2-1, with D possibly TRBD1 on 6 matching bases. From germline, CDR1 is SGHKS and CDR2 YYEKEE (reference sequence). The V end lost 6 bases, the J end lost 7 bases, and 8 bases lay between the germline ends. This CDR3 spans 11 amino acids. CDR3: CASKGGNEQFF. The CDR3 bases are TGTGCCAGCAAAGGGGGTAATGAGCAGTTCTTC.